The entry that follows covers one T cell receptor beta chain sequence. CDR1 is MNHNY, CDR2 SVGAGI, per germline (reference sequence). V lost 6 bases, J lost 0 bases, and 9 bases lay in between. The CDR3 extends over 14 amino acids. Clones were sequenced by immunoSEQ multiplex PCR, and TCRdb holds only the in-frame ones, with some missing. The data contain 60,000 to 80,000 clones, about 90% of them singletons. This specimen belongs to a study of technical replicates of blood from several donors. V usage is TRBV6-6 and J usage is TRBJ1-5; D unresolved. The TCR comes from a human donor in good health. The sequenced sample consisted of T cells isolated from PBMCs. The CDR3 DNA reads TGTGCCAGCAGACTGCCTAATAGCAATCAGCCCCAGCATTTT. Translating it yields CASRLPNSNQPQHF.